This is a list of T cell receptor beta chains from one sample in a study of blood T cell repertoires in COVID-19. Produced via immunoSEQ multiplex PCR; TCRdb's table is partial and in-frame only. The repertoire holds under 300,000 clones, with roughly 87% as singletons. Sequencing was carried out using PBMCs or T cells enriched from blood (not recorded which). These receptor sequences come from a woman aged 25 to 39 who had recovered from COVID-19. The CDR3 runs from the conserved cysteine through the conserved F or W. The D gene is left open where the match is weak. Size is stated for part of the rows, as once, few or many counts, or as a class when the clone is expanded.

D,J,size,V,DNA,CDR3
-,TRBJ2-3,-,TRBV28,TGTGCCAGCGGAAGCGGGACATTAGCTTCTGATACGCAGTATTTT,CASGSGTLASDTQYF
TRBD1,TRBJ1-2,-,TRBV10-3,TGTGCCATCAGTGAGTTCGGGACAGGGAATGGCTACACCTTC,CAISEFGTGNGYTF
-,TRBJ1-6,-,TRBV20-1,TGCAGTGCTAGTCGGTCTAATTCACCCCTCCACTTT,CSASRSNSPLHF
-,TRBJ1-1,-,TRBV12-3/TRBV12-4,TGTGCCAGCAGGGTAGGTGGGGAGGCTTTCTTT,CASRVGGEAFF
-,TRBJ1-6,once,TRBV19,TGTGCCAGTAGTATATCGGGGGGACCCCTCCACTTT,CASSISGGPLHF
TRBD2,TRBJ2-5,-,TRBV7-9,TGTGCCAGCACTCCGGGGGGGACTCATTTTTCCCAAGAGACCCAGTACTTC,CASTPGGTHFSQETQYF
TRBD2,TRBJ2-3,-,TRBV28,TGTGCCAGCAGGCCCTCGGGACTAGAAACAGATACGCAGTATTTT,CASRPSGLETDTQYF
TRBD1,TRBJ1-5,few,TRBV28,TGTGCCAGCAGTTCCAAATATGCGAAACAGGGGGCGCGTGGTCAGCCCCAGCATTTT,CASSSKYAKQGARGQPQHF
TRBD1,TRBJ2-7,-,TRBV27,TGTGCCAGCAGTCCCTTCGACAGGGGGGGCTACGAGCAGTACTTC,CASSPFDRGGYEQYF
-,TRBJ1-1,-,TRBV6-5,TGTGCCAGCAGTACCGCTCGCCGAGGGAGCACTGAAGCTTTCTTT,CASSTARRGSTEAFF
-,TRBJ1-2,-,TRBV6-1,TGTGCCAGCAGTGAAGCTCCCGCGAACTATGGCTACACCTTC,CASSEAPANYGYTF
TRBD1,TRBJ2-3,-,TRBV5-1,TGCGCCAGCAGCTGGGACAGGGTCACAGATACGCAGTATTTT,CASSWDRVTDTQYF
-,TRBJ2-2,-,TRBV11-3,TGTGCCAGCAGCTTAGTAACAGCGGCGAACACCGGGGAGCTGTTTTTT,CASSLVTAANTGELFF
TRBD1,TRBJ2-7,once,TRBV6-5,TGTGCCAGCAGGGTCGGACAGGGGGGATCCTACGAGCAGTACTTC,CASRVGQGGSYEQYF
TRBD2,TRBJ2-1,-,TRBV7-3,TGTGCCAGCAGCTTATATGGTAGCGGGAGCGCCAGCAATGAGCAGTTCTTC,CASSLYGSGSASNEQFF
-,TRBJ2-1,-,TRBV4-3,TGCGCCAGCAGCTGGTCGACAGAAACAAATGAGCAGTTCTTC,CASSWSTETNEQFF
-,TRBJ2-3,-,TRBV5-1,TGCGCCAGCAGCTTGGTAGCACAAGGAGGTCCAGATACGCAGTATTTT,CASSLVAQGGPDTQYF